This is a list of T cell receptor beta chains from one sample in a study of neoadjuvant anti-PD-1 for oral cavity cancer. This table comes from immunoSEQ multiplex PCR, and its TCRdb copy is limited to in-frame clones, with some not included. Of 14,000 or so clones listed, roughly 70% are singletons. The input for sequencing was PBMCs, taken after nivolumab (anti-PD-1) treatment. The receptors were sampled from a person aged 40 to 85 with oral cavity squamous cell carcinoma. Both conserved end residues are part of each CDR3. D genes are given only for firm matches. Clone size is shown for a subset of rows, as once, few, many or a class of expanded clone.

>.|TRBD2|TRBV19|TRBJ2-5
TGTGCCAGTAGTATAAGGGGGACTAGCGGGACCTACCAAGAGACCCAGTACTTC
CASSIRGTSGTYQETQYF
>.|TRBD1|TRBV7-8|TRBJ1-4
TGTGCCAGCAGCTCTCGACAGGGGTGGAATGAAAAACTGTTTTTT
CASSSRQGWNEKLFF
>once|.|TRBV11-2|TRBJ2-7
TGTGCCTGCCGGGCCCTTGCGAGCTCCTACGAGCAGTACTTC
CACRALASSYEQYF
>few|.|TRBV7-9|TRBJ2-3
TGTGCCAGCAGCTTAGGGCCAGATACGCAGTATTTT
CASSLGPDTQYF
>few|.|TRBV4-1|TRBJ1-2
TGCGCCAGCAGCCAGGAGGGACCTCAAGTTAACTATGGCTACACCTTC
CASSQEGPQVNYGYTF
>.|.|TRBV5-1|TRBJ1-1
TGCGCCAGCAGCTTGGCTTCAGGCGGGAACACTGAAGCTTTCTTT
CASSLASGGNTEAFF
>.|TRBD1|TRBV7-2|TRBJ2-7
TGTGCCAGCAGCCCAGAGACAGGGCGCGAGCAGTACTTC
CASSPETGREQYF
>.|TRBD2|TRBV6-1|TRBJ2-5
TGTGCCAGCAACGGACTAGCGGTAGACCAAGAGACCCAGTACTTC
CASNGLAVDQETQYF
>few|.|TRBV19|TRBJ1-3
TGTGCCACGGGGTTCTCTGGAAACACCATATATTTT
CATGFSGNTIYF
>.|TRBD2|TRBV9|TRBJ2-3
TGTGCCAGCAGCGAACCTCAACCTAGCGGGAGCACAGATACGCAGTATTTT
CASSEPQPSGSTDTQYF
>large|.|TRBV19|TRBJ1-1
TGTGCCAGCCATGGGGCCGAAGTACACCTCCCTGAAGCTTTCTTT
CASHGAEVHLPEAFF
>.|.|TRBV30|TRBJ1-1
TGTGCCTGTACAAGACTGACGAACACTGAAGCTTTCTTT
CACTRLTNTEAFF
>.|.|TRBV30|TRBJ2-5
TGTGCCTGGAGTGTGGGGGGTACCCAAGAGACCCAGTACTTC
CAWSVGGTQETQYF
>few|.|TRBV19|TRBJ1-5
TGTGCCAGTAGTACCGGGACGATCTTGAGTCAGCCCCAGCATTTT
CASSTGTILSQPQHF
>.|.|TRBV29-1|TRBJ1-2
TGCAGCGTTGTTGGGGAGGGATATGGCTACACCTTC
CSVVGEGYGYTF
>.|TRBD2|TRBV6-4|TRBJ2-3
TGTGCCAGCAGTGACGACGGGACTAGCGGGAGTCATACGCAGTATTTT
CASSDDGTSGSHTQYF
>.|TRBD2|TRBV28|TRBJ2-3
TGTGCCAGCAGTTTTCTAGCGGGAGGTGCAGATACGCAGTATTTT
CASSFLAGGADTQYF
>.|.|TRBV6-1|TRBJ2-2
TGTGCCAGCAACCCCCAGTTAAAGGCCACCGGGGAGCTGTTTTTT
CASNPQLKATGELFF
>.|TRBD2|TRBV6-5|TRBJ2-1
TGTGCCAGCAGTTACTCTGGACTAGCGGGAGGCCCTGAGCAGTTCTTC
CASSYSGLAGGPEQFF
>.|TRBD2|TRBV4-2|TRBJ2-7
TGTGCCAGCAGCCAAGAAGGAGGTAGCGGGAGAGCCCAGTACTTC
CASSQEGGSGRAQYF
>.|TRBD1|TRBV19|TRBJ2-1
TGTGCCAGTAGTGAGGGACAGGACCCCAATGAGCAGTTCTTC
CASSEGQDPNEQFF
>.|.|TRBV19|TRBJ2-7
TGTGCCAGTAGTATTAGCGAGACCTACGAGCAGTACTTC
CASSISETYEQYF
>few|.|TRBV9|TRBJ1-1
TGTGCCAGCAGCGTAGCTTACATGAACACTGAAGCTTTCTTT
CASSVAYMNTEAFF
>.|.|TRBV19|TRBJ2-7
TGTGCCAGTAGTCCTCCAGGCACTGCGGGTGGCTACGAGCAGTACTTC
CASSPPGTAGGYEQYF
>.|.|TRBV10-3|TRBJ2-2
TGTGCCATCAGCCGAGTCGGCGGGGAGCTGTTTTTT
CAISRVGGELFF
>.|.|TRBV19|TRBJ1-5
TGTGCCAGTAGTATAAAGGGGTACAATCAGCCCCAGCATTTT
CASSIKGYNQPQHF
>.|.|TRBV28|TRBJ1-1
TGTGCCAGCAGTTTGTGGACCCGGGGGACTGAAGCTTTCTTT
CASSLWTRGTEAFF
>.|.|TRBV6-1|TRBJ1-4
TGTGCCAGCAGCTCGGACGGACCTAATGAAAAACTGTTTTTT
CASSSDGPNEKLFF
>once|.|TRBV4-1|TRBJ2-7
TGCGCCAGCAGCCAAACGTCAGACAGACTCTACGAGCAGTACTTC
CASSQTSDRLYEQYF
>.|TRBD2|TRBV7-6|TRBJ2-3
TGTGCCAGCAGGCAAGGACTAGCGGGAGGTGAAGTCGGTGGTACGCAGTATTTT
CASRQGLAGGEVGGTQYF
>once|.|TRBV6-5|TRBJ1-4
TGTGCCAGCAGTTACGCGCCTAATGAAAAACTGTTTTTT
CASSYAPNEKLFF
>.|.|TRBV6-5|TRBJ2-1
TGTGCCAGCATCGGCGGGGGCCTAAATGAGCAGTTCTTC
CASIGGGLNEQFF
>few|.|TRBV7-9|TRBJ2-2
TGTGCCAGCAGCCCTAAGAAGTCCGCCGGGGAGCTGTTTTTT
CASSPKKSAGELFF
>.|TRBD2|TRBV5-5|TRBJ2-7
TGTGCCAGCAGCATGGGGACTAGCGGGAGCTACGAGCAGTACTTC
CASSMGTSGSYEQYF
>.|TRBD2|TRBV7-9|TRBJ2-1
TGTGCCAGCAGCTTACGCGGGAGCGAGCCCTACAATGAGCAGTTCTTC
CASSLRGSEPYNEQFF
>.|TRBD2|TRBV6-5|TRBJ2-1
TGTGCCAGCAGTTCCGGGACTAGCGGGAGAAATGAGCAGTTCTTC
CASSSGTSGRNEQFF
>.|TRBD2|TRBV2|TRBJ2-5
TGTGCCAGCAGTGAAAGGACTAGCGGGAGTGGGGAGACCCAGTACTTC
CASSERTSGSGETQYF
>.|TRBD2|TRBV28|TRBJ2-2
TGTGCCAGCAGGACGCCGGGACTAGCGGGGTCCGGGGAGCTGTTTTTT
CASRTPGLAGSGELFF
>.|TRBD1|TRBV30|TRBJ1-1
TGTGCCTGTAACAGGGGCGCCTCTGAAGCTTTCTTT
CACNRGASEAFF
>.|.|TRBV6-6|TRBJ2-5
TGTGCCAGCACACCCCCCGGAAAAGAGACCCAGTACTTC
CASTPPGKETQYF
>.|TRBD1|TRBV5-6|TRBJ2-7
TGTGCCAGCACCGTATCGGGACAGGGCTACGAGCAGTACTTC
CASTVSGQGYEQYF
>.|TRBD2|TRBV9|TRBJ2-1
TGTGCCAGCAGCCCATCACTAGCGGGAGGGCCCTCCTACAATGAGCAGTTCTTC
CASSPSLAGGPSYNEQFF
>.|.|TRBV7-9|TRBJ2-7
TGTGCCAGCAGTCCGGGGCAGGCGGTCACCTACGAGCAGTACTTC
CASSPGQAVTYEQYF
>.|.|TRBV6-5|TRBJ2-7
TGTGCCAGCAGTTACACGGGGTCCTACGAGCAGTACTTC
CASSYTGSYEQYF
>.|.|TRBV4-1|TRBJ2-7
TGCGCCAGCAGCTCCCCTACTACCGAGCAGTACTTC
CASSSPTTEQYF
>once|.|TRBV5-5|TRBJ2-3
TGTGCCAGCAGCCCGGTGGGGGACCTAAGCACAGATACGCAGTATTTT
CASSPVGDLSTDTQYF
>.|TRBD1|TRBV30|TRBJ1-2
TGTGCCTGGAGTGGGGACAGCCCCTATGGCTACACCTTC
CAWSGDSPYGYTF